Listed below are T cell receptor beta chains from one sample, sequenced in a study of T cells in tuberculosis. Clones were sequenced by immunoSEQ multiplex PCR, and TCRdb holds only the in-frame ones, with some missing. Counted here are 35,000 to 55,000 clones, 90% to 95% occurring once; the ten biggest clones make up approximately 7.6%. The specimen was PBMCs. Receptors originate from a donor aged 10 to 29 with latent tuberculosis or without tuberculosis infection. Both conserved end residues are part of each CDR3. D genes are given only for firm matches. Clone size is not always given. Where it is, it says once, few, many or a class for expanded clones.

CDR3aa: CASSRGSEAFF
CDR3nt: TGTGCCAGCAGCCGAGGGTCTGAAGCTTTCTTT
v_gene: TRBV27
j_gene: TRBJ1-1
abundance: NA
d_gene: NA

CDR3aa: CASTPGTAGSSYNEQFF
CDR3nt: TGTGCCAGTACCCCTGGGACAGCAGGAAGCTCCTACAATGAGCAGTTCTTC
v_gene: TRBV19
j_gene: TRBJ2-1
abundance: NA
d_gene: TRBD1

CDR3aa: CASSPQGGEQFF
CDR3nt: TGTGCCAGCAGCCCCCAGGGGGGTGAGCAGTTCTTC
v_gene: TRBV6-5
j_gene: TRBJ2-1
abundance: once
d_gene: NA

CDR3aa: CASSFEGDTEAFF
CDR3nt: TGCGCCAGCAGCTTTGAGGGTGACACTGAAGCTTTCTTT
v_gene: TRBV5-1
j_gene: TRBJ1-1
abundance: NA
d_gene: NA

CDR3aa: CASSPWTSMHEQYF
CDR3nt: TGTGCCAGCAGCCCCTGGACTAGCATGCACGAGCAGTACTTC
v_gene: TRBV14
j_gene: TRBJ2-7
abundance: NA
d_gene: TRBD2

CDR3aa: CASSLTWGEKIQPQHF
CDR3nt: TGTGCCAGCAGTTTAACTTGGGGGGAGAAGATTCAGCCCCAGCATTTT
v_gene: TRBV27
j_gene: TRBJ1-5
abundance: NA
d_gene: NA

CDR3aa: CASSRGDRMNTEAFF
CDR3nt: TGTGCCAGTAGTAGAGGGGACAGGATGAACACTGAAGCTTTCTTT
v_gene: TRBV19
j_gene: TRBJ1-1
abundance: NA
d_gene: TRBD1

CDR3aa: CASGPSSYEQYF
CDR3nt: TGTGCCAGCGGGCCGTCCTCCTACGAGCAGTACTTC
v_gene: TRBV9
j_gene: TRBJ2-7
abundance: NA
d_gene: NA

CDR3aa: CASIGSGGSTEAFF
CDR3nt: TGTGCCAGCATAGGGTCAGGGGGCAGCACTGAAGCTTTCTTT
v_gene: TRBV6-1
j_gene: TRBJ1-1
abundance: NA
d_gene: TRBD1

CDR3aa: CASNKRDRGAQPQHF
CDR3nt: TGTGCCAGCAACAAACGGGACAGGGGGGCCCAGCCCCAGCATTTT
v_gene: TRBV5-5
j_gene: TRBJ1-5
abundance: NA
d_gene: TRBD1

CDR3aa: CAISGQEHSSGANVLTF
CDR3nt: TGTGCCATCAGCGGACAGGAACACAGCTCTGGGGCCAACGTCCTGACTTTC
v_gene: TRBV10-3
j_gene: TRBJ2-6
abundance: NA
d_gene: TRBD1

CDR3aa: CASSLVRRRGDYEQYF
CDR3nt: TGTGCCAGCAGCTTAGTTCGGCGCAGGGGTGACTACGAGCAGTACTTC
v_gene: TRBV11-2
j_gene: TRBJ2-7
abundance: NA
d_gene: NA

CDR3aa: CASSLLAGGAETQYF
CDR3nt: TGTGCCAGCAGCTTGTTAGCGGGAGGTGCTGAGACCCAGTACTTC
v_gene: TRBV5-5
j_gene: TRBJ2-5
abundance: once
d_gene: TRBD2

CDR3aa: CASSLQGVNSPLHF
CDR3nt: TGTGCCAGCAGTTTACAGGGGGTTAATTCACCCCTCCACTTT
v_gene: TRBV27
j_gene: TRBJ1-6
abundance: NA
d_gene: TRBD1

CDR3aa: CASSFSELPNEKLFF
CDR3nt: TGTGCCAGCAGCTTTTCCGAGCTCCCAAATGAAAAACTGTTTTTT
v_gene: TRBV7-6
j_gene: TRBJ1-4
abundance: NA
d_gene: NA

CDR3aa: CATDRGGVNQPQHF
CDR3nt: TGTGCCACAGACAGGGGGGGGGTCAATCAGCCCCAGCATTTT
v_gene: TRBV7-8
j_gene: TRBJ1-5
abundance: NA
d_gene: TRBD1